This TCR beta chain was retrieved from a study of cytomegalovirus exposure and HLA in healthy donors. Study background: Drawn from HLA-typed donors, 83 million or so unique TCRs were held in an early data release. Of all 400 or so donors who were genotyped, roughly 81% belonged to the Caucasian-associated ancestry cluster. Whole-study results and caveats: Apart from CMV serostatus, no immune exposure information was available.

Primers for the PCR totalled 60 Vbeta and 13 Jbeta. TCRdb keeps only in-frame clones here, not all; method: immunoSEQ multiplex PCR. The data hold 75,000 to 90,000 clones, with 60% to 75% observed a single time. A word on this clone: What it recognizes is unknown.

Trimming pared 7 bases from V and 4 bases from J, leaving 13 bases between. Looked up from germline, CDR1 is MNHEY and CDR2 is SVGAGI. This CDR3 is 13 amino acids long. The sequence derives from a woman aged 40 to 55 in good health and CMV-seropositive. V usage is TRBV6-5 and J usage is TRBJ1-1; D may be TRBD1 (6 bases). Sequenced material: PBMCs. The CDR3, as DNA: TGTGCCAGCATCCCCCCAGGGGTCACTGAAGCTTTCTTT. Protein: CASIPPGVTEAFF.